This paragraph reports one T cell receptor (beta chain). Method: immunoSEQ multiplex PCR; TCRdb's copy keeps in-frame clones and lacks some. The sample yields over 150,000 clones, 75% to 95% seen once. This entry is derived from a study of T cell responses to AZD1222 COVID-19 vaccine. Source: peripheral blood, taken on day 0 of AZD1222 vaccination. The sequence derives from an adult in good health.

CDR3 nucleotide sequence: TGTGCCAGCAGCTTACGGACAGGGGGAATAGGAACTGAAGCTTTCTTT. This gives the protein CASSLRTGGIGTEAFF. The rearrangement uses TRBV7-2 and TRBJ1-1; 10 bases map to TRBD1. After removal of 2 bases from V and 5 bases from J, the junction contained 8 bases not matched to a gene. The CDR3 contains 16 residues. CDR1 is SGHTA, CDR2 FQGNSA, per germline.